Following are 19 T cell receptor beta chains from one sample sequenced in a study of CD8+ T cells in alopecia areata. RNA was isolated and reverse transcribed to cDNA, the sequencing template. Repertoires were generated with immunoSEQ multiplex PCR, while TCRdb's copy carries only in-frame clones and drops some. Of about 200,000 clones listed, around two fifths are singletons. As to treatment: oral pan-JAK inhibitor, 5-10 mg twice daily. Sequenced material: CD4+ T cells sorted from blood, taken at approximately week 30, from a patient treated with tofacitinib. These receptors were obtained from a human donor with alopecia areata.

The rearrangement links TRBV2 to TRBJ1-1; D remains unclear. The V gene's germline CDR1 is SNHLY and CDR2 FYNNEI. Deletions cut 8 bases from V and 6 bases from J, with 13 bases between. The CDR3 has 12 amino acids. The CDR3 region has the DNA TGTGCCAGCTTACTGGACGGGGCTGAAGCTTTCTTT. This codes for CASLLDGAEAFF. Combining the CDR3 with reference TRBV2 and TRBJ1-1 gives the whole variable domain EPEVTQTPSHQVTQMGQEVILRCVPISNHLYFYWYRQILGQKVEFLVSFYNNEISEKSEIFDDQFSVERPDGSNFTLKIRSTKLEDSAMYFCASLLDGAEAFFGQGTRLTVV.

The chain combines TRBV5-1 with TRBJ1-1; weak D call: TRBD1 (5 bases). The CDR3 contains 12 residues. Germline CDR1 reads SGHRS; CDR2 reads YFSETQ. V was clipped by 0 bases and J by 7 bases, with 7 bases between them. The CDR3 nucleotides are TGCGCCAGCAGCTTGGAGCAGGGTGAAGCTTTCTTT. Encoded protein: CASSLEQGEAFF.

This rearrangement joins TRBV7-2 to TRBJ2-1; D remains ambiguous. V lost 1 base and J lost 0, with 7 bases in between. CDR3 size: 15 residues. CDR1 is SGHTA and CDR2 is FQGNSA in the germline V gene. CDR3 amino acids: CASSLVASSYNEQFF. The CDR3 DNA sequence: TGTGCCAGCAGCTTAGTGGCGAGCTCCTACAATGAGCAGTTCTTC.

There are a few counts of this clone. This chain connects TRBV6-6 to TRBJ2-7, with 8 bases matching TRBD2. This CDR3 contains 13 residues. CDR1 is MNHNY and CDR2 is SVGAGI in the germline V gene (reference sequence). Written as DNA, the CDR3 is TGTGTATCACAGCGGGGGACGAGGGGGGAGCAGTACTTC. Amino acids: CVSQRGTRGEQYF.

This clone was counted a few times. The V gene is TRBV29-1, the J gene TRBJ1-1, with 7 bases fitting TRBD1. The CDR3 consists of 14 residues. The germline V gene has CDR1 SQVTM and CDR2 ANQGSEA. Unmatched junction bases numbered 10, after V lost 5 bases and J lost 4 bases. The CDR3 nucleotides are TGCAGCGTTAGAAGAACAGGGGCAGGCACTGAAGCTTTCTTT. This encodes CSVRRTGAGTEAFF. The variable domain in full, with the rest retrieved from reference TRBV29-1 and TRBJ1-1, is SAVISQKPSRDICQRGTSLTIQCQVDSQVTMMFWYRQQPGQSLTLIATANQGSEATYESGFVIDKFPISRPNLTFSTLTVSNMSPEDSSIYLCSVRRTGAGTEAFFGQGTRLTVV.

The genes are TRBV2 and TRBJ1-5; perhaps TRBD1 as D (5 bases). This CDR3 is built from 13 residues. Trimming pared 6 bases from V and 7 bases from J, leaving 13 bases between. Germline lookup yields CDR1 SNHLY and CDR2 FYNNEI. The CDR3, as DNA: TGTGCCAGCAGCGGGGGGTCGGGGCAGCCCCAGCATTTT. Its translation is CASSGGSGQPQHF. Variable domain in full (rest from reference TRBV2 and TRBJ1-5): EPEVTQTPSHQVTQMGQEVILRCVPISNHLYFYWYRQILGQKVEFLVSFYNNEISEKSEIFDDQFSVERPDGSNFTLKIRSTKLEDSAMYFCASSGGSGQPQHFGDGTRLSIL.

The chain carries TRBV2 and TRBJ1-2; unclear D gene. The CDR3 totals 12 residues. Per the germline V gene, CDR1 is SNHLY and CDR2 is FYNNEI. V lost 4 bases and J 8 bases, leaving 11 bases between the germline ends. CDR3: CASSGHRGGYTF. CDR3 nucleotide sequence: TGTGCCAGCAGTGGGCACAGAGGAGGCTACACCTTC.

The DNA of the CDR3 is TGTGCCAGCAGCTTAGAAGACAGGCTCCCCCGCACAGATACGCAGTATTTT. This translates into CASSLEDRLPRTDTQYF. The V call is TRBV7-6, the J call TRBJ2-3, with D possibly TRBD1 on 6 matching bases. This CDR3 is 17 amino acids long. Germline CDR1 and CDR2: SGHVS and FNYEAQ. Trimming removed 1 base from V and 1 base from J, with 15 bases in between.

The chain couples TRBV30 to TRBJ1-6; TRBD1 is a possible D gene (5 bases). This CDR3 contains 13 residues. Germline CDR1 GTSNPN, CDR2 SVGIG (reference sequence). Deletions cut 1 base from V and 7 bases from J, with 8 bases between. CDR3 nucleotides: TGTGCCTGGAGTGCCAGGGAGAATTCACCCCTCCACTTT. This codes for CAWSARENSPLHF.

The count of this clone is one. The chain carries TRBV5-1 and TRBJ1-2, with TRBD1 matching 7 bases. Germline V lookup: CDR1 SGHRS, CDR2 YFSETQ. V shed 0 bases, J shed 4 bases, and the junction held 3 bases outside the gene matches. The length of the CDR3 is 14 residues. The CDR3 loop reads CASSLGGQTYGYTF. The DNA for the CDR3 is TGCGCCAGCAGCTTGGGGGGACAGACCTATGGCTACACCTTC.

The chain recombines TRBV27 with TRBJ1-6, with TRBD1 as a possible D gene (5 bases). From germline, CDR1 is MNHEY and CDR2 SMNVEV (reference sequence). The length of the CDR3 is 15 residues. With 6 bases removed from V and 1 base from J, the gap between germline ends came to 10 bases. CDR3 nucleotides: TGTGCCAGCAGCAGGGCGGGATCCTATAATTCACCCCTCCACTTT. It codes for CASSRAGSYNSPLHF.

This chain connects TRBV30 to TRBJ1-2, with 8 positions matching TRBD1. There are 17 residues in the CDR3. V was clipped by 3 bases and J by 1 base; unmatched bases: 13. Germline CDR1 GTSNPN, CDR2 SVGIG (reference sequence). For the CDR3, the DNA is TGTGCCTGGAGGGGAAGCTTGGGACAGGCTTATAACTATGGCTACACCTTC. Its protein product is CAWRGSLGQAYNYGYTF.

This clone was seen more than once but under ten times. This chain links TRBV19 with TRBJ2-7; 10 bases line up with TRBD1. Germline V lookup: CDR1 LNHDA, CDR2 SQIVND (reference sequence). Trimming removed 10 bases from V and 4 bases from J; junction bases left unmatched: 13. This CDR3 contains 15 residues. CDR3 in DNA: TGTGCCACCGCCTATACCGGGACAGGGGTATACGAGCAGTACTTC. It encodes CATAYTGTGVYEQYF.

The rearrangement joins TRBV7-3 to TRBJ2-2; D is unresolved. Deletions cut 2 bases from V and 5 bases from J, with 9 bases between. The CDR3 sequence is 14 residues long. Germline CDR1 reads SGHTA; CDR2 reads FQGTGA. The CDR3 here is CASSLGLSTGELFF. CDR3 nucleotide sequence: TGTGCCAGCAGCTTAGGCCTATCGACCGGGGAGCTGTTTTTT. Combining the CDR3 with reference TRBV7-3 and TRBJ2-2 gives the whole variable domain GAGVSQTPSNKVTEKGKYVELRCDPISGHTALYWYRQSLGQGPEFLIYFQGTGAADDSGLPNDRFFAVRPEGSVSTLKIQRTERGDSAVYLCASSLGLSTGELFFGEGSRLTVL.

This clone was seen at least ten times. This chain links TRBV18 with TRBJ1-1; D ambiguous. This CDR3 is built from 13 residues. Germline V lookup: CDR1 KGHSH, CDR2 LQKENI. With 2 bases removed from V and 0 bases from J, the gap between germline ends came to 4 bases. Here the CDR3 DNA reads TGTGCCAGCTCACCAGCGATGAACACTGAAGCTTTCTTT. This gives the protein CASSPAMNTEAFF. Complete variable domain (other parts from reference TRBV18 and TRBJ1-1): NAGVMQNPRHLVRRRGQEARLRCSPMKGHSHVYWYRQLPEEGLKFMVYLQKENIIDESGMPKERFSAEFPKEGPSILRIQQVVRGDSAAYFCASSPAMNTEAFFGQGTRLTVV.

This clone was seen more than once but under ten times. The V call is TRBV7-8, the J call TRBJ2-2, with a tentative D call TRBD2 (7 bases). Germline values: CDR1 SGHVS, CDR2 FQNEAQ. V dropped 3 bases and J dropped 7 bases, with 15 bases sitting between them. CDR3 size: 15 residues. CDR3 protein: CASSFGRGRGGELFF. The CDR3 bases are TGTGCCAGCAGCTTTGGGCGGGGGCGAGGCGGGGAGCTGTTTTTT.

To note about this clone: A much larger clone is a single base away; this may be a read error. The sample carries other DNA sequences with the same CDR3. This chain uses TRBV7-9 with TRBJ2-3, with D unclear. The CDR3 spans 11 residues. CDR1 SEHNR and CDR2 FQNEAQ come from the germline V gene (reference sequence). Trimming shortened V by 2 bases and J by 5 bases, and 2 bases separated the two germline ends. Here the CDR3 reads CASSLQDTQYF. DNA of the CDR3: TGTGCCAGCAGCTTACAAGATACGCAGTATTTT.

This sequence joins TRBV27 and TRBJ2-7; D is unclear. The V and J ends lost 3 bases and 1 base respectively, with 7 bases between them. Germline loops: CDR1 MNHEY, CDR2 SMNVEV (reference sequence). CDR3 size: 13 residues. The DNA for the CDR3 is TGTGCCAGCAGTTTGAGTAGGTCCTACGAGCAGTACTTC. Amino acid sequence: CASSLSRSYEQYF.

The chain is built from TRBV5-1 and TRBJ1-2; D gene ambiguous. The germline V gene encodes CDR1 SGHRS and CDR2 YFSETQ. V was pared by 7 bases and J by 8 bases, with 9 bases between. CDR3 length: 10 amino acids. CDR3 nucleotide sequence: TGCGCCAGCGGCCAGCGGGGCTACACCTTC. As protein: CASGQRGYTF. Based on the CDR3 plus reference TRBV5-1 and TRBJ1-2, the full variable domain is KAGVTQTPRYLIKTRGQQVTLSCSPISGHRSVSWYQQTPGQGLQFLFEYFSETQRNKGNFPGRFSGRQFSNSRSEMNVSTLELGDSALYLCASGQRGYTFGSGTRLTVV.